The entry below gives a single T cell receptor beta chain sequence along with its context. Individuals aged about 18 to 100 years were recruited from 24 US areas. Participants' own reports of clinical history determined their cohort assignment. This specimen belongs to a study of blood T cell repertoires in COVID-19. In the study overall: PBMCs, B-cell-depleted T cells, or T cells were the source of the cDNA or gDNA that made up the material.

Profiling relied on immunoSEQ multiplex PCR, and the TCRdb table lists in-frame clones only, not all of them. The sample carries approximately 450,000 clones, nearly 90% recorded once. The TCR was taken from a woman aged 18-29 years with acute COVID-19. The sample taken for sequencing was PBMCs or T cells enriched from blood (not recorded which).

The CDR3 DNA is TGTGCCAGCAGATCCATTTGGACTCGACCCTACGAGCAGTACTTC. The encoded protein is CASRSIWTRPYEQYF. J is TRBJ2-7 and V is TRBV27; TRBD2 is a possible D gene (5 bases). This CDR3 contains 15 residues. V lost 6 bases to trimming and J lost 2 bases, with 17 bases between them. Per the germline V gene, CDR1 is MNHEY and CDR2 is SMNVEV (reference sequence).